These 26 T cell receptor beta chains were sequenced from one sample in a study of blood T cell repertoires in COVID-19. Method: immunoSEQ multiplex PCR; TCRdb's copy keeps in-frame clones and lacks some. The table records 170,000 or so clones, around 85% of them present only once. Sequenced input: PBMCs or T cells enriched from blood (not recorded which). These receptors originate from a man aged 40-49 years who had recovered from COVID-19.

This chain uses TRBV7-9 with TRBJ2-3; weak D call: TRBD2 (7 bases). In germline, CDR1 is SEHNR, CDR2 FQNEAQ (reference sequence). CDR3 length equals 15 residues. V was cut by 1 base and J by 2 bases, with 10 bases left in between. CDR3 amino acids: CASSLVRGPTDTQYF. In DNA form, the CDR3 reads TGTGCCAGCAGCTTAGTGCGGGGGCCCACAGATACGCAGTATTTT.

The chain is built from TRBV18 and TRBJ1-2; perhaps TRBD1 as D (5 bases). The CDR3 totals 15 residues. V was shortened by 3 bases and J by 6 bases, with 17 bases between the two germline ends. Germline CDR1 KGHSH, CDR2 LQKENI. The CDR3 is CASSPNQDPGDGYTF. CDR3 nucleotide sequence: TGTGCCAGCTCACCTAATCAGGACCCGGGGGATGGCTACACCTTC.

The chain has TRBV25-1 and TRBJ2-5, with D perhaps TRBD1 (6 bases). CDR3 length: 18 residues. V was shortened by 2 bases and J by 5 bases, with 24 bases between the two germline ends. CDR1 and CDR2 (germline): MGHDK, SYGVNS. The DNA for the CDR3 is TGTGCCAGCAGTGAAAATGGGGGCAGGGAAGGGAGCAAGGAGACCCAGTACTTC. Translation: CASSENGGREGSKETQYF.

This sequence joins TRBV7-9 and TRBJ1-4; 7 positions match TRBD1. The trim removed 4 bases at V and 5 bases at J, leaving 4 bases unmatched. CDR1 is SEHNR and CDR2 is FQNEAQ in the germline V gene (reference sequence). The length of the CDR3 is 14 residues. The CDR3 region is CASSWAGGNEKLFF. DNA of the CDR3: TGTGCCAGCAGCTGGGCAGGGGGGAATGAAAAACTGTTTTTT.

The chain recombines TRBV15 with TRBJ1-5; the D gene is possibly TRBD1 (5 bases). This CDR3 contains 13 residues. Trimming stripped 9 bases from V and 7 bases from J, with 16 bases between. CDR1 LNHNV and CDR2 YYDKDF come from the germline V gene (reference sequence). The CDR3, as DNA: TGTGCCACTAACCAGGGAATACTACAGCCCCAGCATTTT. Encoded protein: CATNQGILQPQHF. Drawing the rest from reference TRBV15 and TRBJ1-5, the complete variable domain is DAMVIQNPRYQVTQFGKPVTLSCSQTLNHNVMYWYQQKSSQAPKLLFHYYDKDFNNEADTPDNFQSRRPNTSFCFLDIRSPGLGDTAMYLCATNQGILQPQHFGDGTRLSIL.

The chain uses TRBV27 and TRBJ2-7; the match to TRBD2 covers 8 bases. The CDR3 length is 16 residues. After removal of 4 bases from V and 1 base from J, the junction contained 9 bases not matched to a gene. Looked up from germline, CDR1 is MNHEY and CDR2 is SMNVEV (reference sequence). Written as DNA, the CDR3 is TGTGCCAGCAGTTCCCCCAAGCGGGAGAGGTCCTACGAGCAGTACTTC. Translation gives CASSSPKRERSYEQYF.

The chain couples TRBV28 to TRBJ2-7; 8 positions agree with TRBD2. Trimming cost V 7 bases and J 1 base; bases outside gene matches: 9. CDR1 and CDR2 (germline): MDHEN, SYDVKM. The CDR3 covers 15 residues. The CDR3 loop is CASTSLRGGSYEQYF. In DNA, the CDR3 is TGTGCCAGCACCTCCCTCCGGGGGGGATCCTACGAGCAGTACTTC.

This clone was observed a single time. This sample also contains other DNA sequences that code for the same CDR3. The V call is TRBV19, the J call TRBJ1-1, with D possibly TRBD1 on 5 matching bases. V lost 6 bases, J lost 0 bases, and 8 bases lay in between. Per the germline V gene, CDR1 is LNHDA and CDR2 is SQIVND (reference sequence). This CDR3 has 13 amino acids. CDR3 coding DNA: TGTGCCAGTAGAACAGGAATGAACACTGAAGCTTTCTTT. Translating gives CASRTGMNTEAFF.

The count of this clone is one. V and J are TRBV7-3 and TRBJ2-3; 12 bases fit TRBD2. This CDR3 has 16 residues. Unmatched junction bases numbered 6, after V lost 3 bases and J lost 5 bases. In germline, CDR1 is SGHTA, CDR2 FQGTGA. The CDR3 spells CASSLELAGGGDTQYF. DNA of the CDR3: TGTGCCAGCAGCTTGGAACTAGCGGGGGGTGGAGATACGCAGTATTTT.

This clone was observed a few times. The V call is TRBV14, the J call TRBJ1-2; D remains unclear. Trimming left V 5 bases short and J 8 bases short, with 15 bases between. The CDR3 sequence is 13 residues long. Germline V gene data show CDR1 as SGHDN and CDR2 as FVKESK. The CDR3 loop is CASSTAVRSGYTF. The CDR3 region has the DNA TGTGCCAGCAGCACAGCCGTCCGGTCGGGCTACACCTTC.

As concerns this clone: One junction end does not reproduce the germline sequence, and a read error may be involved. CDR3 protein: CASSYDGGGPHIF. For the CDR3, the DNA is TGTGCCAGCAGTTACGATGGTGGAGGGCCGCACATCTTC. This chain connects TRBV6-5 to TRBJ1-2; no firm D call. The CDR3 is 13 amino acids. Germline values: CDR1 MNHEY, CDR2 SVGAGI.

The rearrangement joins TRBV11-3 to TRBJ2-7; a weak D match, TRBD1 (5 bases). This CDR3 is built from 14 residues. The V gene lost 4 bases and the J gene lost 1 base, with 11 bases spanning the gap. Germline CDR1 and CDR2: SGHNT and YENEEA. The CDR3 loop reads CASSSGHKSYEQYF. DNA of the CDR3: TGTGCCAGCAGCTCCGGACACAAATCCTACGAGCAGTACTTC.

In DNA form, the CDR3 reads TGCGCCAGCAGCCAAGGGCCTCTATCGGGACAGGATAATTCACCCCTCCACTTT. Protein product: CASSQGPLSGQDNSPLHF. V gene TRBV4-1 combines with J gene TRBJ1-6, with 8 bases fitting TRBD1. Trimming cost V 1 base and J 5 bases; bases outside gene matches: 10. The CDR3 consists of 18 residues. Germline CDR1 is MGHRA and CDR2 is YSYEKL.

This chain uses TRBV5-1 with TRBJ2-5; 7 nucleotides agree with TRBD2. Trimming cost V 2 bases and J 5 bases; bases outside gene matches: 9. Germline V CDR1 and CDR2: SGHRS, YFSETQ. The CDR3 contains 15 residues. In DNA form, the CDR3 reads TGCGCCAGCAGCTTCACGGGGGGTGGTTCGGAGACCCAGTACTTC. Protein sequence: CASSFTGGGSETQYF.

Only one count was recorded for this clone. The rearrangement uses TRBV7-8 and TRBJ1-1; 7 nucleotides match TRBD1. The V segment lost 5 bases and the J segment 0 bases; nucleotides outside the gene matches: 9. Germline V gives CDR1 SGHVS, CDR2 FQNEAQ. CDR3 length: 16 residues. The CDR3 sequence is CASSPSSGGMNTEAFF. The DNA for the CDR3 is TGTGCCAGCAGCCCCTCCTCAGGGGGAATGAACACTGAAGCTTTCTTT. Combining the CDR3 with reference TRBV7-8 and TRBJ1-1 gives the whole variable domain GAGVSQSPRYKVAKRGQDVALRCDPISGHVSLFWYQQALGQGPEFLTYFQNEAQLDKSGLPSDRFFAERPEGSVSTLKIQRTQQEDSAVYLCASSPSSGGMNTEAFFGQGTRLTVV.

The V call is TRBV3-1 (or the pseudogene TRBV3-2), the J call TRBJ2-7; 10 nucleotides align to TRBD1. V lost 8 bases and J lost 7; bases outside the gene matches: 8. Germline V gene sequence: CDR1 LGHDT, CDR2 YNNKEL (reference sequence). This CDR3 spans 13 amino acids. CDR3 sequence: CASQGTGAGEQYF. CDR3 nucleotide sequence: TGTGCCAGCCAAGGGACAGGGGCGGGGGAGCAGTACTTC.

This chain links TRBV6-1 with TRBJ2-6; unclear D gene. Between the trimmed V and J ends, which lost 3 bases and 0 bases, there was a span of 6 bases. From germline, CDR1 is MNHNS and CDR2 SASEGT. This CDR3 is built from 15 residues. The CDR3 sequence: CASSDPHSGANVLTF. CDR3 DNA: TGTGCCAGCAGTGACCCCCACTCTGGGGCCAACGTCCTGACTTTC.

The rearrangement joins TRBV14 to TRBJ2-1; tentatively, D is TRBD2 (6 bases). V was pared by 0 bases and J by 9 bases, with 15 bases between. The length of the CDR3 is 15 residues. Germline CDR1 reads SGHDN; CDR2 reads FVKESK. The CDR3 reads CASSQEGVVGGEQFF. CDR3 DNA sequence: TGTGCCAGCAGCCAAGAAGGGGTTGTGGGGGGTGAGCAGTTCTTC.

This chain joins TRBV19 and TRBJ1-2; 7 positions match TRBD1. Germline CDR1 and CDR2: LNHDA and SQIVND (reference sequence). J was trimmed by 8 bases and V by 3 bases; bases with no gene match: 6. The CDR3 extends over 13 amino acids. The CDR3 protein is CASSIVTGDGYTF. The CDR3 region has the DNA TGTGCCAGTAGTATCGTAACAGGGGACGGCTACACCTTC. The entire variable domain, with the rest obtained from reference TRBV19 and TRBJ1-2, is as follows: DGGITQSPKYLFRKEGQNVTLSCEQNLNHDAMYWYRQDPGQGLRLIYYSQIVNDFQKGDIAEGYSVSREKKESFPLTVTSAQKNPTAFYLCASSIVTGDGYTFGSGTRLTVV.

The J gene is TRBJ2-4, the V gene TRBV28; a weak D match, TRBD2 (5 bases). The germline V gene encodes CDR1 MDHEN and CDR2 SYDVKM. The CDR3 consists of 15 residues. With 4 bases removed from V and 0 bases from J, the gap between germline ends came to 10 bases. CDR3 nucleotide sequence: TGTGCCAGCAGTTCGCGGGCAACAGCCAAAAACATTCAGTACTTC. This translates into CASSSRATAKNIQYF.

This clone was seen more than once but under ten times. V is TRBV5-1 and J is TRBJ2-3; D might be TRBD1 (5 bases). Trimming took 4 bases from V and 2 from J, leaving 11 bases between them. Germline CDR1 is SGHRS and CDR2 is YFSETQ. The CDR3 is 14 amino acids. DNA for the CDR3: TGCGCCAGCAGCCTATGGGGCACCACAGATACGCAGTATTTT. This translates into CASSLWGTTDTQYF.

The V gene is TRBV7-9, the J gene TRBJ1-6; the D is unclear. Trimming removed 3 bases at V and 0 bases at J, with 18 bases between. This CDR3 is built from 19 residues. Looked up from germline, CDR1 is SEHNR and CDR2 is FQNEAQ (reference sequence). The CDR3 loop is CASSFSQFSGSSYNSPLHF. The CDR3 DNA is TGTGCCAGCAGCTTCTCCCAGTTCAGCGGGAGCTCCTATAATTCACCCCTCCACTTT. The full variable domain, with the rest looked up from reference TRBV7-9 and TRBJ1-6, is DTGVSQNPRHKITKRGQNVTFRCDPISEHNRLYWYRQTLGQGPEFLTYFQNEAQLEKSRLLSDRFSAERPKGSFSTLEIQRTEQGDSAMYLCASSFSQFSGSSYNSPLHFGNGTRLTVT.

V gene TRBV5-1 combines with J gene TRBJ2-1, with 11 bases fitting TRBD2. Per germline, CDR1 SGHRS and CDR2 YFSETQ. The V gene end was trimmed by 2 bases and the J gene end by 7 bases; junction bases not matched to a gene: 2. The CDR3 sequence is 14 residues long. Written as DNA, the CDR3 is TGCGCCAGCAGCTTATGGACTAGCGGGAATGAGCAGTTCTTC. Protein sequence: CASSLWTSGNEQFF.

The V and J genes are TRBV6-5 and TRBJ2-1, with 7 bases matching TRBD2. This CDR3 is built from 14 residues. Germline lookup yields CDR1 MNHEY and CDR2 SVGAGI. V lost 7 bases to trimming and J lost 0 bases; unmatched junction nucleotides: 3. CDR3 DNA: TGTGCCAGCAAGGCGGGGGTCTCCTACAATGAGCAGTTCTTC. As protein: CASKAGVSYNEQFF.

This chain links TRBV6-5 with TRBJ1-2; 12 nucleotides match TRBD1. This CDR3 contains 14 residues. V dropped 7 bases and J dropped 8; count of bases not matched to a gene: 8. Germline CDR1 is MNHEY and CDR2 is SVGAGI. Here the CDR3 reads CASKGGQGAGGYTF. As DNA, the CDR3 is TGTGCCAGCAAGGGGGGACAGGGGGCAGGAGGCTACACCTTC.

This chain links TRBV28 with TRBJ2-3; 13 bases map to TRBD2. In germline, CDR1 is MDHEN, CDR2 SYDVKM. Trimming took 5 bases from V and 4 from J; bases not matched to a gene: 6. This CDR3 is built from 16 residues. CDR3 bases: TGTGCCAGCAGTATCACTAGCGGGAGGGTCGCAGATACGCAGTATTTT. Its protein product is CASSITSGRVADTQYF.